The rows below give T cell receptor beta chains drawn from one sample of a study of cytomegalovirus exposure and HLA in healthy donors. Assay used: immunoSEQ multiplex PCR; TCRdb lists only in-frame clones, some missing. This table has 40,000 or so clones, 68% appearing once. The specimen was PBMCs. Receptor source: a man in his forties or fifties in good health and CMV-seronegative. Each CDR3 is given with its conserved first and last residue. The D gene is left open where the match is weak. Clone size is not always given. Where it is, it says once, few, many or a class for expanded clones.

TRBJ2-6	-	TRBD1	16	TRBV5-1	CASSPGQGAGANVLTF	TGCGCCAGCAGCCCCGGACAGGGGGCTGGGGCCAACGTCCTGACTTTC
TRBJ1-1	few	-	15	TRBV5-1	CASSLSGQLNTEAFF	TGCGCCAGCAGCTTGTCAGGACAGCTGAACACTGAAGCTTTCTTT
TRBJ2-7	-	-	14	TRBV10-3	CAINRAGGIDEQYF	TGTGCCATCAATCGGGCAGGGGGGATTGACGAGCAGTACTTC
TRBJ2-5	-	TRBD2	14	TRBV6-5	CASSYSGGQETQYF	TGTGCCAGCAGTTACAGCGGGGGGCAAGAGACCCAGTACTTC
TRBJ2-4	few	TRBD1	14	TRBV5-1	CASSLGDRGNIQYF	TGCGCCAGCAGCTTAGGAGACAGGGGCAACATTCAGTACTTC
TRBJ2-6	few	-	16	TRBV4-3	CASSQERGSGANVLTF	TGCGCCAGCAGCCAAGAAAGGGGTTCTGGGGCCAACGTCCTGACTTTC
TRBJ1-2	-	-	12	TRBV7-2	CASSFQNYGYTF	TGTGCCAGCAGCTTTCAAAACTATGGCTACACCTTC
TRBJ2-1	-	TRBD2	14	TRBV7-9	CASSLGLAGNEQFF	TGTGCCAGCAGCTTGGGACTAGCGGGGAATGAGCAGTTCTTC
TRBJ2-1	few	TRBD1	16	TRBV10-3	CAIRTQTGTGNNEQFF	TGTGCCATCAGGACTCAAACCGGGACAGGTAACAATGAGCAGTTCTTC
TRBJ1-1	-	-	13	TRBV4-2	CASSQERGTEAFF	TGTGCCAGCAGCCAAGAAAGGGGGACTGAAGCTTTCTTT
TRBJ2-1	-	TRBD2	16	TRBV13	CASSLGPGGGLNEQFF	TGTGCCAGCAGCTTAGGTCCTGGCGGGGGGCTCAATGAGCAGTTCTTC
TRBJ2-7	-	TRBD1	15	TRBV15	CATSTRQGPSYEQYF	TGTGCCACCAGCACCCGACAGGGGCCCTCCTACGAGCAGTACTTC
TRBJ2-5	-	-	15	TRBV28	CASSRGTVYQETQYF	TGTGCCAGCAGTCGCGGGACGGTGTACCAAGAGACCCAGTACTTC
TRBJ2-7	-	TRBD2	16	TRBV4-3	CASSPGTSGGADEQYF	TGCGCCAGCAGCCCCGGGACTAGCGGGGGGGCCGACGAGCAGTACTTC
TRBJ2-7	few	TRBD1	15	TRBV4-1	CASSQTGGTQDEQYF	TGCGCCAGCAGCCAAACAGGGGGCACTCAGGACGAGCAGTACTTC
TRBJ2-7	-	-	15	TRBV4-2	CASSQRLQGHYEQYF	TGTGCCAGCAGCCAGAGGTTACAGGGCCACTACGAGCAGTACTTC
TRBJ2-5	-	TRBD2	17	TRBV7-8	CASSLAPPGTSGETQYF	TGTGCCAGCAGCTTAGCGCCTCCTGGGACTAGCGGAGAGACCCAGTACTTC
TRBJ1-1	few	TRBD1	12	TRBV30	CAWSHTQGAAFF	TGTGCCTGGAGTCATACGCAGGGGGCGGCTTTCTTT
TRBJ2-7	-	-	15	TRBV5-1	CASSLSGQTYYEQYF	TGCGCCAGCAGCTTGTCCGGACAGACTTACTACGAGCAGTACTTC
TRBJ2-7	-	-	15	TRBV10-3	CAISESGRQSPEQYF	TGTGCCATCAGTGAGTCCGGACGACAGTCCCCCGAGCAGTACTTC